This T cell receptor beta chain was documented in a study of T-cell reconstitution after alpha-beta-depleted transplantation in children. This clonotype was seen a handful of times. Germline V gene data show CDR1 as SNHLY and CDR2 as FYNNEI. Deletions cut 8 bases from V and 0 bases from J, with 11 bases between. The CDR3 is made up of 15 amino acids. Unique molecular identifiers were used to barcode this TCRbeta library. Each CDR3 protein is one row after TCRdb ran MiXCR on the PCR reads. The table includes about 400,000 distinct CDR3 sequences, 13% detected once. Sequencing was performed on PBMCs, taken from the stem cell graft. The source is a human donor who donated a stem cell graft to a child with Fanconi anemia. The V gene is TRBV2, the J gene TRBJ1-6; D gene uncertain. The DNA for the CDR3 is TGTGCCAGCGACCCTGACTTCTCCTATAATTCACCCCTCCACTTT. Translating it yields CASDPDFSYNSPLHF.